This T cell receptor (beta chain) was recorded in a study of blood T cells in healthy people across ages. Across the whole study: Per two T cells, template switching captured roughly one barcoded beta molecule.

PCR was performed a second time for about 7 to 11 cycles using a sample-barcoded 5' primer and a J-beta primer mix. In TCRdb, the 5' RACE reads were re-called with MiXCR into one record per CDR3 protein. This sample carries around 850,000 distinct CDR3 sequences, around 34% of them seen once, and the ten largest clones take 10% to 15%. Sample: blood. The TCR was taken from a man between 18 and 35 years old in good health.

The CDR3 region is CASSQDPIPNEQFF. The CDR3 coding sequence is TGTGCCAGCAGCCAAGACCCCATCCCCAATGAGCAGTTCTTC. The chain uses TRBV14 and TRBJ2-1; D is unresolved. The CDR3 spans 14 residues. Germline CDR1 SGHDN, CDR2 FVKESK. V was shortened by 0 bases and J by 6 bases, with 9 bases between the two germline ends. The entire variable domain, with the rest obtained from reference TRBV14 and TRBJ2-1, is as follows: EAGVTQFPSHSVIEKGQTVTLRCDPISGHDNLYWYRRVMGKEIKFLLHFVKESKQDESGMPNNRFLAERTGGTYSTLKVQPAELEDSGVYFCASSQDPIPNEQFFGPGTRLTVL.